The 30 T cell receptor beta chains listed next were all sequenced from one sample in a study of CD8 T cells in ankylosing spondylitis. TCRdb redid the calling of the 5' RACE reads with MiXCR, one entry per CDR3 protein. This table holds approximately 350,000 distinct CDR3 sequences, roughly 20% found once. Sequencing was done on a sample of blood, either unsorted or a sorted T cell fraction (not recorded which). These receptor sequences come from a male donor with ankylosing spondylitis or in good health (not recorded which).

J is TRBJ2-3 and V is TRBV6-5; D unclear. The CDR3 has 15 amino acids. V lost 0 bases and J 1 base, leaving 8 bases between the germline ends. Germline CDR1 reads MNHEY; CDR2 reads SVGAGI. CDR3 in amino acids: CASSYSLTGTDTQYF. CDR3 nucleotides: TGTGCCAGCAGTTACTCCCTCACGGGCACAGATACGCAGTATTTT.

This clonotype was detected only a few times. The chain has TRBV12-3 or TRBV12-4 and TRBJ2-2; 10 nucleotides align to TRBD2. The V gene end was trimmed by 3 bases and the J gene end by 4 bases; junction bases not matched to a gene: 2. The CDR3 length is 15 residues. The CDR3 loop reads CASSFLAGGTGELFF. The CDR3, as DNA: TGTGCCAGCAGTTTTTTAGCGGGGGGCACCGGGGAGCTGTTTTTT.

The rearrangement joins TRBV12-3 or TRBV12-4 to TRBJ2-5, with 9 bases lining up with TRBD2. V lost 10 bases, J lost 1 base, and 10 bases stayed unmatched. This CDR3 is built from 15 residues. CDR3 in amino acids: CATTGSGGFQETQYF. CDR3 nucleotides: TGTGCCACCACGGGCAGCGGGGGGTTCCAAGAGACCCAGTACTTC.

The V gene is TRBV27, the J gene TRBJ1-1; 7 positions agree with TRBD1. The CDR3 has 14 amino acids. V lost 5 bases and J lost 3; bases outside the gene matches: 6. Germline CDR1 MNHEY, CDR2 SMNVEV (reference sequence). CDR3 region: CASSDITGDTEAFF. In DNA form, the CDR3 reads TGTGCCAGCAGTGACATAACAGGGGACACTGAAGCTTTCTTT.

The chain recombines TRBV27 with TRBJ2-4, with unresolved D. This CDR3 comprises 12 residues. Trimming took off 6 bases at V and 1 base at J, with 4 bases between the two ends. Germline lookup yields CDR1 MNHEY and CDR2 SMNVEV (reference sequence). The CDR3 nucleotides are TGTGCCAGCAGGGGGGCCAAAAACATTCAGTACTTC. The encoded protein is CASRGAKNIQYF.

The genes are TRBV29-1 and TRBJ2-3; 9 nucleotides line up with TRBD1. The CDR3 has 15 residues. V gave up 4 bases and J gave up 4 bases; unmatched junction bases: 9. Germline CDR1 reads SQVTM; CDR2 reads ANQGSEA. The CDR3 DNA is TGCAGCGTTGCCTACGAACAGGGGGCCGCAGATACGCAGTATTTT. Translated: CSVAYEQGAADTQYF.

This clonotype came up a few times. The chain uses TRBV5-1 and TRBJ2-7; D might be TRBD1 (6 bases). Germline CDR1 and CDR2: SGHRS and YFSETQ. V was pared by 0 bases and J by 2 bases, with 9 bases between. The CDR3 contains 14 residues. This CDR3 reads CASSLDRTAYEQYF. CDR3 bases: TGCGCCAGCAGCTTGGACAGGACAGCCTACGAGCAGTACTTC.

The chain employs TRBV12-3 or TRBV12-4 and TRBJ1-4; possible D gene TRBD1, 5 bases. The CDR3 covers 14 residues. Trimming removed 3 bases at V and 1 base at J, with 6 bases between. The CDR3: CASSLGLTNEKLFF. The CDR3 DNA follows: TGTGCCAGCAGTTTGGGGCTAACTAATGAAAAACTGTTTTTT.

There are a few counts of this clonotype. V usage is TRBV4-2 and J usage is TRBJ2-1; 7 nucleotides match TRBD2. The J segment lost 0 bases and the V segment lost 0 bases, leaving 2 bases of the junction unmatched. From germline, CDR1 is LGHNA and CDR2 YNFKEQ. The CDR3 spans 16 residues. CDR3 nucleotide sequence: TGTGCCAGCAGCCAAGAGCGGGGGAGCTCCTACAATGAGCAGTTCTTC. This translates into CASSQERGSSYNEQFF.

The chain couples TRBV20-1 to TRBJ2-1, with D unclear. V lost 2 bases to trimming and J lost 3 bases, with 8 bases between them. This CDR3 is built from 13 residues. Germline CDR1 reads DFQATT; CDR2 reads SNEGSKA (reference sequence). The CDR3 loop is CSARSYNYNEQFF. Written as DNA, the CDR3 is TGCAGTGCTAGAAGCTACAACTACAATGAGCAGTTCTTC.

This clonotype turned up a few times. The rearrangement uses TRBV9 and TRBJ2-1; a possible D gene is TRBD2 (6 bases). V was cut by 0 bases and J by 0 bases, with 7 bases left in between. CDR1 is SGDLS and CDR2 is YYNGEE in the germline V gene. The CDR3 runs 15 residues. This CDR3 is CASSVAGDSYNEQFF. The CDR3 bases are TGTGCCAGCAGCGTAGCGGGGGACTCCTACAATGAGCAGTTCTTC.

This clonotype was detected ten times or more. The chain joins TRBV4-1 to TRBJ1-2; maybe TRBD1 (5 bases). CDR3 size: 17 residues. The germline V gene has CDR1 MGHRA and CDR2 YSYEKL. The V end lost 0 bases, the J end lost 3 bases, and 17 bases lay between the germline ends. The CDR3 DNA reads as TGCGCCAGCAGCCAAGAGAGCAGGGCCAGCGGGTACTATGGCTACACCTTC. Its protein is CASSQESRASGYYGYTF.

This chain uses TRBV30 with TRBJ2-2; a weak D match, TRBD2 (6 bases). Germline V gene lookup returns CDR1 GTSNPN and CDR2 SVGIG (reference sequence). V lost 0 bases and J 8 bases, leaving 10 bases between the germline ends. The length of the CDR3 is 13 residues. DNA for the CDR3: TGTGCCTGGAGTGTAGGAGGGATGGGGGAGCTGTTTTTT. Its protein product is CAWSVGGMGELFF.

The chain joins TRBV21-1 to TRBJ2-5. TRBV21-1 is assigned pseudogene status. The CDR3 is 14 amino acids. CDR3 amino acids: CASSKGCRKETQYF. The CDR3 bases are TGTGCCAGCAGCAAAGGCTGCAGAAAAGAGACCCAGTACTTC.

In this sample, this clonotype turned up a few times. This rearrangement joins TRBV4-2 to TRBJ2-7; D is undetermined. CDR1 LGHNA and CDR2 YNFKEQ come from the germline V gene. V was shortened by 4 bases and J by 2 bases, with 12 bases between the two germline ends. CDR3 length: 14 residues. The CDR3 nucleotides read TGTGCCAGCAGCCCTGGCCCCGCCCCCTACGAGCAGTACTTC. It translates to CASSPGPAPYEQYF.

CDR3 sequence (DNA): TGTGCCACCCGCGACGGATACGAGCAGTACTTC. Encoded protein: CATRDGYEQYF. The chain employs TRBV11-2 and TRBJ2-7; no firm D call. Germline CDR1 reads SGHAT; CDR2 reads FQNNGV. Trimming pared 10 bases from V and 4 bases from J, leaving 11 bases between. This CDR3 comprises 11 residues.

The rearrangement uses TRBV4-1 and TRBJ2-1; 7 nucleotides align to TRBD2. Germline lookup yields CDR1 MGHRA and CDR2 YSYEKL. The J segment lost 2 bases and the V segment lost 0 bases, leaving 10 bases of the junction unmatched. CDR3 length: 18 amino acids. In nucleotides, the CDR3 is TGCGCCAGCAGCCAAGATTGGGATAGCGGGTCAGCCTACAATGAGCAGTTCTTC. Translated, it gives CASSQDWDSGSAYNEQFF.

CDR3 protein: CASSEAGNYEQYF. CDR3 DNA: TGTGCCAGCAGTGAGGCAGGGAACTACGAGCAGTACTTC. V is TRBV6-1 and J is TRBJ2-7; maybe TRBD1 (5 bases). The CDR3 has 13 amino acids. Germline V gene lookup returns CDR1 MNHNS and CDR2 SASEGT. Trimming stripped 3 bases from V and 3 bases from J, with 9 bases between.

The chain combines TRBV9 with TRBJ2-7; no definite D call. The CDR3 is 14 residues long. From germline, CDR1 is SGDLS and CDR2 YYNGEE. Deletions cut 4 bases from V and 2 bases from J, with 13 bases between. DNA for the CDR3: TGTGCCAGCAGCCCGGGCCAAAGGGCCTACGAGCAGTACTTC. As protein: CASSPGQRAYEQYF. Combining the CDR3 with reference TRBV9 and TRBJ2-7 gives the whole variable domain DSGVTQTPKHLITATGQRVTLRCSPRSGDLSVYWYQQSLDQGLQFLIQYYNGEERAKGNILERFSAQQFPDLHSELNLSSLELGDSALYFCASSPGQRAYEQYFGPGTRLTVT.

In this sample, this clonotype turned up a few times. V and J are TRBV12-3 or TRBV12-4 and TRBJ2-5; 7 positions match TRBD2. Trimming removed 6 bases from V and 5 bases from J; junction bases left unmatched: 6. CDR3 length: 13 residues. The DNA of the CDR3 is TGTGCCAGCAGCCGGGGGGTATTGGAGACCCAGTACTTC. This encodes CASSRGVLETQYF.

This rearrangement joins TRBV12-3 or TRBV12-4 to TRBJ2-7, with D unclear. Between the trimmed V and J ends, which lost 6 bases and 4 bases, there was a span of 10 bases. This CDR3 contains 12 residues. The CDR3, as DNA: TGTGCCAGCAGAGAGATGGAATACGAGCAGTACTTC. Translating gives CASREMEYEQYF.

For the CDR3, the DNA is TGTGCCAGCAGTTACTCACGAAACGCGACAGGACCTCAATCCTACAATGAGCAGTTCTTC. Its translation is CASSYSRNATGPQSYNEQFF. The gene calls are TRBV6-2 or TRBV6-3 and TRBJ2-1; TRBD1 is a possible D gene (6 bases). The CDR3 loop spans 20 amino acids. The germline CDR1 and CDR2 sequences are MNHEY and SVGEGT. V was shortened by 0 bases and J by 1 base, with 22 bases between the two germline ends.

The genes are TRBV12-3 or TRBV12-4 and TRBJ2-7; 10 bases match TRBD2. CDR3 length: 15 residues. V shed 3 bases, J shed 7 bases, and the junction held 9 bases outside the gene matches. The chain's CDR3 is CASSFGAGGRDEQYF. CDR3 in DNA: TGTGCCAGCAGTTTCGGAGCGGGGGGGCGGGATGAGCAGTACTTC.

The rearrangement uses TRBV9 and TRBJ2-2, with a possible D match to TRBD2 (7 bases). This CDR3 has 16 amino acids. The V end lost 4 bases, the J end lost 6 bases, and 19 bases lay between the germline ends. Germline lookup yields CDR1 SGDLS and CDR2 YYNGEE. Here the CDR3 reads CASSPEGGLPAGELFF. CDR3 in DNA: TGTGCCAGCAGCCCCGAGGGGGGGCTTCCCGCCGGGGAGCTGTTTTTT.

This clonotype has a handful of counts. The chain joins TRBV14 to TRBJ2-3; no firm D call. In germline, CDR1 is SGHDN, CDR2 FVKESK. This CDR3 is built from 13 residues. V lost 3 bases, J lost 1 base, and 5 bases lay in between. The CDR3 DNA is TGTGCCAGCAGCCAGTCCCGCACAGATACGCAGTATTTT. It encodes CASSQSRTDTQYF.

This clonotype was seen only a few times. The gene calls are TRBV10-3 and TRBJ2-2, with D unresolved. Trimming removed 7 bases from V and 5 bases from J, with 11 bases in between. The CDR3 spans 13 residues. Germline values: CDR1 ENHRY, CDR2 SYGVKD. In DNA, the CDR3 is TGTGCCATCACCCAGAAGCGTACCGGGGAGCTGTTTTTT. Encoded protein: CAITQKRTGELFF.

Here the CDR3 DNA reads TGCAGTGCCGAAGCCTTCGACAGGGGGGGATACGAGCAGTACTTC. This gives the protein CSAEAFDRGGYEQYF. This chain uses TRBV20-1 with TRBJ2-7, with TRBD1 matching over 9 bases. Trimming took 6 bases from V and 4 from J; bases not matched to a gene: 13. Germline CDR1 and CDR2: DFQATT and SNEGSKA (reference sequence). The CDR3 length is 15 residues.

This clonotype was found a few times. The junction and the germline gene differ at one end; a read error may be behind it. This chain links TRBV12-3 or TRBV12-4 with TRBJ2-3; no clear D. The CDR3 contains 12 residues. CDR3 region: CASRQRPDTQYF. CDR3 sequence (DNA): TGCGCCAGCAGACAAAGACCAGATACGCAGTATTTT.

This clonotype has just a few counts. This chain links TRBV29-1 with TRBJ1-3; D may be TRBD1 (6 bases). Between the trimmed V and J ends, which lost 6 bases and 0 bases, there was a span of 12 bases. This CDR3 comprises 14 residues. The germline gives CDR1 SQVTM, CDR2 ANQGSEA. The CDR3 DNA reads as TGCAGCGTCACCGGGACATACTCTGGAAACACCATATATTTT. It yields the protein CSVTGTYSGNTIYF.

This chain joins TRBV20-1 and TRBJ2-7; D is unclear. Between the trimmed V and J ends, which lost 0 bases and 2 bases, there was a span of 17 bases. CDR1 is DFQATT and CDR2 is SNEGSKA in the germline V gene (reference sequence). This CDR3 contains 16 residues. The CDR3 coding sequence is TGCAGTGCTAGAGATTTAATAACAGACTTCACCTACGAGCAGTACTTC. It yields the protein CSARDLITDFTYEQYF.